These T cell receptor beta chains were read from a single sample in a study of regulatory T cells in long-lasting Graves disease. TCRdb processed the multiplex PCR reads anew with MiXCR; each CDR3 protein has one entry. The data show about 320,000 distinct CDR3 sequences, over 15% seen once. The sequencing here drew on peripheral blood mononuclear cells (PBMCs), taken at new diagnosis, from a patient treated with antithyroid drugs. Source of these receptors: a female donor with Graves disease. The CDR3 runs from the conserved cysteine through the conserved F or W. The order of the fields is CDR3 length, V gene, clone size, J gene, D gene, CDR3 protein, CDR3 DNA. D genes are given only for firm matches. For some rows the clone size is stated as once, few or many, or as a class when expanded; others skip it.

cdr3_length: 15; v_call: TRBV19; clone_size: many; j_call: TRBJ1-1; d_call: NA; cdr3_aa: CASSIVWGGDTEAFF; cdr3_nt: TGTGCCAGTAGTATAGTATGGGGGGGGGACACTGAAGCTTTCTTT
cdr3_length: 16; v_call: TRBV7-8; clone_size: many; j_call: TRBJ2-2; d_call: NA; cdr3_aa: CASSLTVTRPTGELFF; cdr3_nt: TGTGCCAGCAGCTTAACCGTCACCCGTCCCACCGGGGAGCTGTTTTTT
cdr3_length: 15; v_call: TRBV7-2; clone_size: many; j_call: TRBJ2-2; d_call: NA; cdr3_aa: CASSSGTTNTGELFF; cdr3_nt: TGTGCCAGCAGCTCAGGGACAACGAACACCGGGGAGCTGTTTTTT
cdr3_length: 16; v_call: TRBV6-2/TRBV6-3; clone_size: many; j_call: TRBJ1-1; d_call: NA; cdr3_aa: CASSYPLDRPATEAFF; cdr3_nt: TGTGCCAGCAGTTATCCCCTTGACAGGCCTGCCACTGAAGCTTTCTTT
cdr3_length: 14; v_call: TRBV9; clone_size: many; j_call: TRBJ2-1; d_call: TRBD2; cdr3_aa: CASERGWGSEEQFF; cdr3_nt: TGTGCCAGCGAGCGGGGGTGGGGGTCTGAGGAGCAGTTCTTC
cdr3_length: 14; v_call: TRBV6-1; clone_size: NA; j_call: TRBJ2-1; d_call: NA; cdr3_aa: CASSLVGGFNEQFF; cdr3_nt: TGTGCCAGCAGCCTAGTTGGCGGTTTCAATGAGCAGTTCTTC
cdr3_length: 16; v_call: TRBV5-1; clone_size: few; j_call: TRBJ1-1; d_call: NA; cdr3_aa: CASRGVGGPGRSEAFF; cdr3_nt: TGCGCCAGCAGGGGGGTGGGAGGGCCGGGACGAAGTGAAGCTTTCTTT
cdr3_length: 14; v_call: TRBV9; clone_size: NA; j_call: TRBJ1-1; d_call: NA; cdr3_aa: CASSAGDTNTEAFF; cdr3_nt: TGTGCCAGCAGCGCAGGGGATACGAACACTGAAGCTTTCTTT
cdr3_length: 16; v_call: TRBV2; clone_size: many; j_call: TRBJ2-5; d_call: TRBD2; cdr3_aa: CASIRSASGILKTQYF; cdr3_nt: TGTGCCAGCATCCGATCGGCTAGCGGGATTTTAAAGACCCAGTACTTC
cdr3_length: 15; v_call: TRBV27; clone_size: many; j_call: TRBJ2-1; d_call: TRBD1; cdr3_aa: CASSPRQGAYNEQFF; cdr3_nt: TGTGCCAGCAGTCCCCGACAGGGGGCATACAATGAGCAGTTCTTC
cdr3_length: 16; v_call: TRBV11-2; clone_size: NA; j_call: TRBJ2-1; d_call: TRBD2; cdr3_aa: CASSYLTSGNFNEQFF; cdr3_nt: TGTGCCAGCAGTTACCTGACTAGCGGGAACTTCAATGAGCAGTTCTTC
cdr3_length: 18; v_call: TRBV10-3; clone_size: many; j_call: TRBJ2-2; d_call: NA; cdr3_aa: CAISESNTGLSNTGELFF; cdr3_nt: TGTGCCATCAGTGAGTCAAATACCGGGTTGTCGAACACCGGGGAGCTGTTTTTT
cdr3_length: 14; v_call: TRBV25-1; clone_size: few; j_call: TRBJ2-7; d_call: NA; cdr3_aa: CASSEGRGVAEQYF; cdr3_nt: TGTGCCAGCAGTGAGGGCAGGGGGGTTGCCGAGCAGTACTTC
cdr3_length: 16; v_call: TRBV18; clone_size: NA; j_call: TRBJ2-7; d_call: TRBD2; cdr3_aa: CASSPIAGGLSYEQYF; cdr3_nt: TGTGCCAGCTCACCAATAGCGGGAGGCCTTTCCTACGAGCAGTACTTC
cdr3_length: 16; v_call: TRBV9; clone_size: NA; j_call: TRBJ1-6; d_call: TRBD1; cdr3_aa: CASSASGGPRVTPLHF; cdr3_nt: TGTGCCAGCAGCGCGTCAGGGGGTCCCAGGGTTACACCCCTCCACTTT
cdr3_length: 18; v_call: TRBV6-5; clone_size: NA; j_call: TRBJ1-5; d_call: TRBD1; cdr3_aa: CASSYPRDRGLYNEPQHF; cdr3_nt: TGTGCCAGCAGTTACCCCCGGGACAGGGGGCTATACAATGAGCCCCAGCATTTT
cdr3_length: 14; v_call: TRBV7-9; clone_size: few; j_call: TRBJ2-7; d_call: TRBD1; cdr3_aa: CASSPERQGDEQYF; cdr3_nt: TGTGCCAGCAGCCCCGAGCGGCAGGGGGACGAGCAGTACTTC
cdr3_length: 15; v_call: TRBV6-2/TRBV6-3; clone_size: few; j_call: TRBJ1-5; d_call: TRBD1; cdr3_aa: CASSRQGVSNQPQHF; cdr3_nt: TGTGCCAGCAGCCGACAGGGGGTGAGCAATCAGCCCCAGCATTTT
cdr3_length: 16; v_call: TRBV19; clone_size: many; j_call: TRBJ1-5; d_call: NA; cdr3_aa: CASSIGERVRSRDQHF; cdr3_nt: TGTGCCAGTAGTATAGGCGAGAGGGTAAGGTCCCGGGACCAGCATTTT
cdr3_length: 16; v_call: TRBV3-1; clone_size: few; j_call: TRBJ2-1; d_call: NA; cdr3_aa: CASSQDRALLYNEQFF; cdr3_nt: TGTGCCAGCAGCCAAGATAGGGCCTTACTCTACAATGAGCAGTTCTTC
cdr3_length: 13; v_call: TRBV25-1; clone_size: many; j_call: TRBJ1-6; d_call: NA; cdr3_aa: CASSVTGDSPLHF; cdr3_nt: TGTGCCAGCAGTGTTACAGGAGACTCACCCCTCCACTTT
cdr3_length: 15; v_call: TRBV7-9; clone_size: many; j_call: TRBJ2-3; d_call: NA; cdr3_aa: CASRSGGGSTDTQYF; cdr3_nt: TGTGCCAGCAGGTCAGGGGGGGGGAGCACAGATACGCAGTATTTT
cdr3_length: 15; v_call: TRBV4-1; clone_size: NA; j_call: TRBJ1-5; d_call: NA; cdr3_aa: CASQTATETNQPQHF; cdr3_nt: TGCGCCAGCCAAACCGCGACAGAAACCAATCAGCCCCAGCATTTT
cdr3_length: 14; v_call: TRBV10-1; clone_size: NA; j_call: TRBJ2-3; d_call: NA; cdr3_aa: CASSVNRARLSQYF; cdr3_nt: TGCGCCAGCAGTGTGAACAGGGCGCGCTTGTCGCAGTATTTT
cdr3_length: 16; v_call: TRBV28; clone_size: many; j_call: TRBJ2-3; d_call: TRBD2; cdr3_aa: CASSSQLAGGPDTQYF; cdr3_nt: TGTGCCAGCAGTTCGCAACTAGCGGGAGGCCCAGATACGCAGTATTTT
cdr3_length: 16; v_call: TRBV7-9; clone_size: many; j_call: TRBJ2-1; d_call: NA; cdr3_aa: CASSLGGNLPYNEQFF; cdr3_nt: TGTGCCAGCAGCTTAGGGGGGAACCTGCCCTACAATGAGCAGTTCTTC
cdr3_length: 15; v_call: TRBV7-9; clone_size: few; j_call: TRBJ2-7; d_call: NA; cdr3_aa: CASSFQSGPQYEQYF; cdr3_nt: TGTGCCAGCAGCTTCCAATCGGGACCGCAATACGAGCAGTACTTC
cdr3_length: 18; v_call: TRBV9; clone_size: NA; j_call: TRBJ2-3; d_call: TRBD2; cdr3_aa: CASSGFSEREPSTDTQYF; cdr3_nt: TGTGCCAGCAGCGGATTCTCCGAGCGGGAGCCGAGCACAGATACGCAGTATTTT